Below are 14 T cell receptor beta chains sequenced from a single sample in a study of cytomegalovirus exposure and HLA in healthy donors. With 60 Vbeta and 13 Jbeta primers, the PCR was carried out. Some clones are missing from TCRdb's copy, which holds only in-frame ones; the method was immunoSEQ multiplex PCR. The table has 150,000 to 200,000 clones, 80% seen once. Material for sequencing was PBMCs. These receptors were collected from a male donor in good health and CMV-seropositive.

V usage is TRBV5-1 and J usage is TRBJ1-3; D is unclear. This CDR3 contains 14 residues. V gave up 5 bases and J gave up 0 bases, with 9 bases separating them. Germline V gene data show CDR1 as SGHRS and CDR2 as YFSETQ. The CDR3 DNA reads as TGCGCCAGCAGACCAACTAACTCTGGAAACACCATATATTTT. This sequence encodes CASRPTNSGNTIYF.

The chain has TRBV7-2 and TRBJ1-2; TRBD1 matches at 9 bases. With V trimmed by 0 bases and J by 5 bases, 10 bases remained unmatched. The germline CDR1 and CDR2 sequences are SGHTA and FQGNSA. The CDR3 contains 17 residues. The CDR3 DNA reads as TGTGCCAGCAGCTTAGCAACCGGGACAGGGCAGGGATATGGCTACACCTTC. As protein: CASSLATGTGQGYGYTF.

J is TRBJ2-1 and V is TRBV7-2, with TRBD2 matching 9 bases. CDR3 size: 13 residues. Germline CDR1 and CDR2: SGHTA and FQGNSA. The V gene end was trimmed by 7 bases and the J gene end by 8 bases; junction bases not matched to a gene: 6. CDR3 amino acids: CASIQAGGDEQFF. Here the CDR3 DNA reads TGTGCCAGCATCCAAGCGGGAGGCGATGAGCAGTTCTTC. Full variable domain (outside the CDR3, taken from reference TRBV7-2 and TRBJ2-1): GAGVSQSPSNKVTEKGKDVELRCDPISGHTALYWYRQSLGQGLEFLIYFQGNSAPDKSGLPSDRFSAERTGGSVSTLTIQRTQQEDSAVYLCASIQAGGDEQFFGPGTRLTVL.

The CDR3 here is CASSLRDMGEQYF. CDR3 in DNA: TGTGCCAGCAGTTTACGGGACATGGGGGAGCAGTACTTC. The chain employs TRBV27 and TRBJ2-7; D is possibly TRBD1 (6 bases). Germline V gene data show CDR1 as MNHEY and CDR2 as SMNVEV (reference sequence). This CDR3 is built from 13 residues. Between the trimmed V and J ends, which lost 2 bases and 7 bases, there was a span of 12 bases.

This rearrangement joins TRBV5-4 to TRBJ1-2; 7 bases agree with TRBD1. Germline V CDR1 and CDR2: SGHNT, YYREEE (reference sequence). The CDR3 covers 15 residues. V was pared by 4 bases and J by 3 bases, with 9 bases of the junction left unmatched. The CDR3 nucleotides are TGTGCCAGCAGCCCCCCGCAGGGGGTTGACTATGGCTACACCTTC. Protein product: CASSPPQGVDYGYTF.

CDR3 bases: TGTGCCAGCAGTGTCCGAGGACTAGCGGACCCCAATGAGCAGTTCTTC. As protein: CASSVRGLADPNEQFF. The rearrangement uses TRBV7-3 and TRBJ2-1, with TRBD2 identical over 10 bases. The CDR3 consists of 16 residues. J gave up 6 bases and V 6 bases, and 11 bases lay outside the gene matches. The germline gives CDR1 SGHTA, CDR2 FQGTGA.

The chain joins TRBV18 to TRBJ1-2; 8 nucleotides agree with TRBD1. Losses at the gene ends were 3 bases for V and 6 bases for J; bases not matched to a gene: 3. The CDR3 runs to 13 residues. CDR1 is KGHSH and CDR2 is LQKENI in the germline V gene. CDR3 sequence (DNA): TGTGCCAGCTCACCTCCAGGGGGCGATGGCTACACCTTC. This encodes CASSPPGGDGYTF.

As for this clone: At one boundary the junction diverges from the germline segment, which might be a read error. V usage is TRBV7-9 and J usage is TRBJ1-1, with D perhaps matching TRBD1 (5 bases). This CDR3 comprises 14 residues. From germline, CDR1 is SEHNR and CDR2 FQNEAQ (reference sequence). Written as DNA, the CDR3 is TGTTCCAGCACCCCTCGGGGGGGTGGCACTGAAGCTTTCTTT. This translates into CSSTPRGGGTEAFF.

The chain couples TRBV6-5 to TRBJ1-5; 9 positions match TRBD1. V was pared by 5 bases and J by 7 bases, with 6 bases of the junction left unmatched. This CDR3 is 14 amino acids long. CDR1 and CDR2 from the germline V gene are MNHEY and SVGAGI. CDR3 sequence reads: CASSPGQGFQPQHF. The CDR3, as DNA: TGTGCCAGCAGTCCCGGACAGGGGTTCCAGCCCCAGCATTTT.

This rearrangement joins TRBV30 to TRBJ2-3; TRBD2 aligns across 12 bases. This CDR3 has 19 amino acids. Germline trimming cut 1 base from V and 2 bases from J; bases unmatched to any gene: 13. The germline V gene encodes CDR1 GTSNPN and CDR2 SVGIG (reference sequence). The CDR3 coding sequence is TGTGCCTGGAGTGGACTAGCGGGAGATTATACGGGTCCCACAGATACGCAGTATTTT. It codes for CAWSGLAGDYTGPTDTQYF.

The V call is TRBV10-3, the J call TRBJ2-7; 7 bases line up with TRBD2. CDR3 length: 16 amino acids. Germline-derived CDR1 and CDR2 are ENHRY and SYGVKD. The junction had 7 bases not matched to a gene; V was cut back by 2 bases and J by 0 bases. The chain's CDR3 is CAISETWRGSSYEQYF. The CDR3 nucleotides read TGTGCCATCAGTGAGACGTGGCGGGGGAGCTCCTACGAGCAGTACTTC.

The chain has TRBV6-5 and TRBJ2-7, with D hard to call. Trimming cost V 0 bases and J 3 bases, with 15 bases left between them. This CDR3 is 16 amino acids long. Per germline, CDR1 MNHEY and CDR2 SVGAGI. The CDR3 protein is CASSYSPRLEDYEQYF. CDR3 sequence (DNA): TGTGCCAGCAGTTACTCCCCGAGACTCGAGGACTACGAGCAGTACTTC.

This chain uses TRBV7-2 with TRBJ2-7; TRBD2 is a possible D gene (5 bases). This CDR3 is built from 15 residues. In germline, CDR1 is SGHTA, CDR2 FQGNSA. Trimming left V 5 bases short and J 3 bases short, with 17 bases between. The CDR3 bases are TGTGCCAGCAGCGCCTTTCTGGACGGACTCTACGAGCAGTACTTC. This gives the protein CASSAFLDGLYEQYF.

A single count supports this clone. V and J are TRBV7-9 and TRBJ2-2; D may be TRBD2 (6 bases). CDR1 is SEHNR, CDR2 FQNEAQ, per germline (reference sequence). V lost 1 base and J 4 bases, leaving 13 bases between the germline ends. The CDR3 is made up of 16 amino acids. The CDR3 is CASSLVADGPTGELFF. In nucleotides, the CDR3 is TGTGCCAGCAGCTTAGTAGCGGACGGCCCCACCGGGGAGCTGTTTTTT.